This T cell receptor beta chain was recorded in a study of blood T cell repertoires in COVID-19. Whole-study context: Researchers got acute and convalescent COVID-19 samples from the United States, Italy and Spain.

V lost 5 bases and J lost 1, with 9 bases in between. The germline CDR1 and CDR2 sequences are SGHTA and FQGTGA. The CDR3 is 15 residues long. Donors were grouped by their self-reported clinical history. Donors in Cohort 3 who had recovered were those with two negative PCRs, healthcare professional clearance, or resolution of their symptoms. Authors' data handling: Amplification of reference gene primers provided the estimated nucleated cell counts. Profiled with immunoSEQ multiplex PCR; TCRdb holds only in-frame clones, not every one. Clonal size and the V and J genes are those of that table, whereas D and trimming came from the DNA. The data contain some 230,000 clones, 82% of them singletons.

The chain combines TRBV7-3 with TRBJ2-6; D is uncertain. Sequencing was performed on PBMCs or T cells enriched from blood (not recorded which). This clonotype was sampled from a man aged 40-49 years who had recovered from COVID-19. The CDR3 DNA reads TGTGCCAGCAGCCCGCGGATATCTGGGGCCAACGTCCTGACTTTC. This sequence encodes CASSPRISGANVLTF.